Following are 20 T cell receptor beta chains from one sample sequenced in a study of blood T cell repertoires in COVID-19. Using immunoSEQ multiplex PCR, the repertoire was profiled, and TCRdb retains in-frame clones only, with some absent. The sample includes 50,000 to 60,000 clones, 85% seen only once; the top ten take roughly 12%. What was sequenced was peripheral blood. Receptors were obtained from a human donor in a cohort sampled during active COVID-19.

The count of this clone is one. This chain links TRBV28 with TRBJ2-5; TRBD2 might be the D (6 bases). The CDR3 runs to 15 residues. CDR1 and CDR2 from the germline V gene are MDHEN and SYDVKM. Trimming shortened V by 9 bases and J by 5 bases, and 22 bases separated the two germline ends. CDR3: CASTSLGGGSETQYF. Written as DNA, the CDR3 is TGTGCCAGTACCTCCCTCGGCGGAGGGAGTGAGACCCAGTACTTC.

This rearrangement joins TRBV7-2 to TRBJ1-6; the D gene is possibly TRBD1 (5 bases). V lost 3 bases to trimming and J lost 8 bases, with 8 bases between them. This CDR3 spans 13 amino acids. From germline, CDR1 is SGHTA and CDR2 FQGNSA. CDR3: CASSFQGDSPLHF. CDR3 coding DNA: TGTGCCAGCAGCTTCCAGGGTGATTCACCCCTCCACTTT.

V and J are TRBV20-1 and TRBJ1-1; D gene ambiguous. The CDR3 is 12 residues long. V was trimmed by 3 bases and J by 11 bases, leaving 16 bases between them. Germline values: CDR1 DFQATT, CDR2 SNEGSKA (reference sequence). The CDR3 coding sequence is TGCAGTGCTAGTGATCTCGGTGGGGAGGCTTTCTTT. It is translated as CSASDLGGEAFF.

Written as DNA, the CDR3 is TGTGCCACTGAGGAGGGGGCGAGTGAGGATACCCAGTACTTC. Translating it yields CATEEGASEDTQYF. The chain couples TRBV24-1 to TRBJ2-5; D possibly corresponds to TRBD1 (7 bases). The CDR3 is 14 amino acids. Germline lookup yields CDR1 KGHDR and CDR2 SFDVKD. Trimming left V 10 bases short and J 8 bases short, with 22 bases between.

The chain has TRBV30 and TRBJ2-3; weak D call: TRBD1 (6 bases). Per the germline V gene, CDR1 is GTSNPN and CDR2 is SVGIG (reference sequence). Trimming cost V 3 bases and J 6 bases, with 10 bases left between them. The CDR3 loop spans 12 amino acids. CDR3 residues: CAWRPGVDTQYF. CDR3 DNA sequence: TGTGCCTGGAGACCAGGGGTGGATACGCAGTATTTT.

This clone was counted only a few times. The CDR3 DNA reads TGTGCCAGCAGGCGGGCCAATTCTTCACCCCTCCACTTT. This codes for CASRRANSSPLHF. This chain links TRBV12-3 or TRBV12-4 with TRBJ1-6; D gene ambiguous. V lost 6 bases and J 9 bases, leaving 12 bases between the germline ends. This CDR3 has 13 amino acids.

The chain employs TRBV5-1 and TRBJ1-3; D ambiguous. Germline V lookup: CDR1 SGHRS, CDR2 YFSETQ. V lost 5 bases and J 1 base, leaving 7 bases between the germline ends. The CDR3 spans 13 residues. The CDR3 sequence is CASREASGNTIYF. In DNA form, the CDR3 reads TGCGCCAGCAGAGAAGCATCTGGAAACACCATATATTTT.

The chain carries TRBV30 and TRBJ1-3; no firm D call. CDR1 GTSNPN and CDR2 SVGIG come from the germline V gene (reference sequence). V lost 4 bases to trimming and J lost 8 bases, with 12 bases between them. The CDR3 is 12 residues long. This CDR3 is CAWIRTGDTIYF. For the CDR3, the DNA is TGTGCCTGGATTCGCACGGGTGACACCATATATTTT.

The chain has TRBV12-5 and TRBJ2-3; TRBD2 might be the D (6 bases). V was clipped by 1 base and J by 10 bases, with 12 bases between them. CDR1 and CDR2 (germline): LGHNT, FRNRAP. The CDR3 length is 13 residues. The CDR3 spells CASGLEGGIAQYF. The CDR3 DNA reads TGTGCTAGTGGTTTGGAAGGAGGGATAGCGCAGTATTTT.

The gene calls are TRBV13 and TRBJ2-7, with D possibly TRBD1 on 5 matching bases. The CDR3 length is 14 residues. The germline CDR1 and CDR2 sequences are PRHDT and FYEKMQ (reference sequence). The germline V and J ends were trimmed by 0 bases and 2 bases, with 8 bases remaining between them. The CDR3 spells CASSLGYRTYEQYF. CDR3 nucleotides: TGTGCCAGCAGCTTAGGGTACAGGACCTACGAGCAGTACTTC.

The genes are TRBV4-3 and TRBJ1-1; a possible D gene is TRBD1 (5 bases). This CDR3 is built from 15 residues. The V end lost 4 bases, the J end lost 3 bases, and 15 bases lay between the germline ends. Germline lookup yields CDR1 LGHNA and CDR2 YSLEER. The CDR3, as DNA: TGCGCCAGCAGCCCTTGGGGGGGTCGACACACTGAAGCTTTCTTT. This gives the protein CASSPWGGRHTEAFF.

This clone has a single count. This chain links TRBV29-1 with TRBJ2-5; 7 bases match TRBD2. The CDR3 contains 14 residues. Trimming cost V 1 base and J 3 bases; bases outside gene matches: 5. Germline V gives CDR1 SQVTM, CDR2 ANQGSEA. CDR3 protein: CSVEGSGWEETQYF. Here the CDR3 DNA reads TGCAGCGTTGAAGGTAGCGGGTGGGAAGAGACCCAGTACTTC.

The chain combines TRBV4-2 with TRBJ1-1; D might be TRBD1 (6 bases). CDR1 and CDR2 from the germline V gene are LGHNA and YNFKEQ. The V end lost 3 bases, the J end lost 4 bases, and 15 bases lay between the germline ends. This CDR3 is 15 amino acids long. The CDR3 is CASSHPQGGSTEAFF. The CDR3 DNA is TGTGCCAGCAGCCATCCACAGGGAGGGAGCACTGAAGCTTTCTTT.

This chain uses TRBV6-5 with TRBJ2-1; 9 nucleotides line up with TRBD1. Per germline, CDR1 MNHEY and CDR2 SVGAGI. This CDR3 region has 14 residues. Trimming at V came to 4 bases and at J to 7 bases, leaving 5 bases not matched to a gene. The CDR3 is CASSLRTGVNEQFF. In DNA, the CDR3 is TGTGCCAGCAGTTTGAGGACAGGGGTGAATGAGCAGTTCTTC.

This clone was detected only a few times. This chain joins TRBV3-1 (or the pseudogene TRBV3-2) and TRBJ1-5; D remains unclear. The V gene lost 3 bases and the J gene lost 4 bases, with 7 bases spanning the gap. The CDR3 spans 13 residues. The germline CDR1 and CDR2 sequences are LGHDT and YNNKEL (reference sequence). The chain's CDR3 is CASSQDSNQPQHF. The DNA of the CDR3 is TGTGCCAGCAGCCAGGACTCAAATCAGCCCCAGCATTTT.

The chain couples TRBV7-9 to TRBJ2-3, with D perhaps TRBD2 (5 bases). The germline V gene has CDR1 SEHNR and CDR2 FQNEAQ (reference sequence). Trimming left V 3 bases short and J 0 bases short, with 10 bases between. This CDR3 has 15 residues. This chain's CDR3 is CASSLGVSSTDTQYF. CDR3 DNA: TGTGCCAGCAGCTTGGGAGTCTCTAGCACAGATACGCAGTATTTT.

The V gene is TRBV5-1, the J gene TRBJ1-4, with D perhaps TRBD1 (5 bases). The V gene lost 3 bases and the J gene lost 7 bases, with 19 bases spanning the gap. Germline lookup yields CDR1 SGHRS and CDR2 YFSETQ. The CDR3 is 16 residues long. The DNA for the CDR3 is TGCGCCAGCAGCTCCGGCGGAGGGGAGGGAAGTGAAAAACTGTTTTTT. Amino acids: CASSSGGGEGSEKLFF.

The chain carries TRBV14 and TRBJ2-2; 13 bases align to TRBD2. V shed 6 bases and J 4 bases; nucleotides not matched to a gene: 8. The germline V gene encodes CDR1 SGHDN and CDR2 FVKESK. This CDR3 contains 17 residues. The DNA for the CDR3 is TGTGCCAGCAGTACTGGACTAGCGGGAGTTTCCACCGGGGAGCTGTTTTTT. Translated, it gives CASSTGLAGVSTGELFF.

This clone was counted many times. V usage is TRBV4-2 and J usage is TRBJ2-1, with 8 bases matching TRBD2. V lost 0 bases, J lost 3 bases, and 4 bases stayed unmatched. Germline V CDR1 and CDR2: LGHNA, YNFKEQ. The CDR3 loop spans 16 amino acids. The CDR3 bases are TGTGCCAGCAGCCAAGATCCTAGCGGGTTCTACAATGAGCAGTTCTTC. Translation: CASSQDPSGFYNEQFF.

The chain recombines TRBV2 with TRBJ2-2, with D uncertain. This CDR3 has 14 residues. The germline V and J ends were trimmed by 7 bases and 5 bases, with 14 bases remaining between them. The germline V gene encodes CDR1 SNHLY and CDR2 FYNNEI. The CDR3 DNA follows: TGTGCCAGCAAAATATCAGTTCGTACCGGGGAGCTGTTTTTT. It yields the protein CASKISVRTGELFF. Drawing the rest from reference TRBV2 and TRBJ2-2, the complete variable domain is EPEVTQTPSHQVTQMGQEVILRCVPISNHLYFYWYRQILGQKVEFLVSFYNNEISEKSEIFDDQFSVERPDGSNFTLKIRSTKLEDSAMYFCASKISVRTGELFFGEGSRLTVL.